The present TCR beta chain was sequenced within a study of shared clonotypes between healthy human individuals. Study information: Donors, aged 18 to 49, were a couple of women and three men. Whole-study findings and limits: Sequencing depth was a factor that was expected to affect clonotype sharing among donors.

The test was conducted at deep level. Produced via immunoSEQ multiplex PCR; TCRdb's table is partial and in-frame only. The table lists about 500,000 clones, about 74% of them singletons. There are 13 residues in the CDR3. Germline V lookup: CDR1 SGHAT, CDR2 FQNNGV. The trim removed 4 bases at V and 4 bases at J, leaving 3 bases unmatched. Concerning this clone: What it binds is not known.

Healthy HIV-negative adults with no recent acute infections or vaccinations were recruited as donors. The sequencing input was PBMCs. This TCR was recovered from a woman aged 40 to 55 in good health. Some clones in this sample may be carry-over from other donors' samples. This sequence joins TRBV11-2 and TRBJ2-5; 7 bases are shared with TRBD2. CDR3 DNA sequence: TGTGCCAGCAGCTATATAGCGGGAGAGACCCAGTACTTC. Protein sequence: CASSYIAGETQYF.